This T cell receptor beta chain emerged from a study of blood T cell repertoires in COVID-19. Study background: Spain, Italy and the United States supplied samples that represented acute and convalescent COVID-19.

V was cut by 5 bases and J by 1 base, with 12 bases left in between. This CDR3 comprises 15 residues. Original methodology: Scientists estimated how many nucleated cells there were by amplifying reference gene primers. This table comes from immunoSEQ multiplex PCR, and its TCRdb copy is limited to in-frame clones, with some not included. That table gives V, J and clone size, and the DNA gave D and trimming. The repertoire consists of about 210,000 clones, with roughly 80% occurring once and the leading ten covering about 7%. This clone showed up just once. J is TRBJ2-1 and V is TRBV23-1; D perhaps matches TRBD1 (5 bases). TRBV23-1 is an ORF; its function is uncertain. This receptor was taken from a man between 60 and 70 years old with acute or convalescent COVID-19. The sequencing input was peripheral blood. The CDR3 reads CASSSGSLSYNEQFF. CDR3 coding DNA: TGCGCCAGCAGTTCAGGGTCCCTTTCCTACAATGAGCAGTTCTTC.